This T cell receptor beta chain was obtained from a study of shared clonotypes between healthy human individuals. Trimming pared 2 bases from V and 1 base from J, leaving 12 bases between. The CDR3 spans 16 residues. Germline V lookup: CDR1 MNHEY, CDR2 SMNVEV (reference sequence). Here immunoSEQ multiplex PCR was the method, and the copy in TCRdb shows in-frame clones only, minus some. This table holds roughly 2,300,000 clones, around 90% found once. Splitting of CD4+ cells produced CD45RA+ naive and CD45RA-negative memory subsets. This clonotype originated in a man in his late teens or twenties in good health. Some clones in this sample may be carry-over from other donors' samples. The rearrangement links TRBV27 to TRBJ1-3, with D unresolved. The sample comprised naive CD4+ T cells from PBMCs. Subset given: CD45RA+ positively selected. CDR3 protein: CASSLTPLSSGNTIYF. Written as DNA, the CDR3 is TGTGCCAGCAGTTTAACCCCATTATCTTCTGGAAACACCATATATTTT.